The 17 T cell receptor beta chains reported below all come from one sample, sequenced in a study of Ad26.COV2.S vaccination and SARS-CoV-2 variants. Some clones are missing from TCRdb's copy, which holds only in-frame ones; the method was immunoSEQ multiplex PCR. The data show more than 350,000 clones, 75% to 95% seen once. Treatment: 15 to 20 received Ad26.COV2.S at low or high dose, single or two shots; 5 received placebo; per-sample allocation not given. Specimen acquisition occurred on day 63 following the initial vaccine or placebo injection. Sequencing was performed on peripheral blood, taken in a trial of Ad26.COV2.S vaccine versus placebo. The receptors derive from a person aged 18-65 years who received the Ad26.COV2.S COVID-19 vaccine or a placebo.

V is TRBV6-6 and J is TRBJ2-7; no clear D gene. V was trimmed by 6 bases and J by 2 bases, leaving 14 bases between them. The CDR3 is 14 amino acids. CDR1 is MNHNY and CDR2 is SVGAGI in the germline V gene (reference sequence). The CDR3 DNA is TGTGCCAGCAGACGATACGATAACCCCTACGAGCAGTACTTC. Its translation is CASRRYDNPYEQYF.

The V and J genes are TRBV6-4 and TRBJ2-7, with D hard to call. Germline V lookup: CDR1 MRHNA, CDR2 SNTAGT. This CDR3 is built from 11 residues. V dropped 5 bases and J dropped 0 bases, with 2 bases sitting between them. The CDR3 DNA reads TGTGCCAGCAGTACCTCCTACGAGCAGTACTTC. Translated: CASSTSYEQYF.

The rearrangement uses TRBV6-5 and TRBJ1-2; 7 nucleotides line up with TRBD1. The CDR3 covers 14 residues. After removal of 2 bases from V and 10 bases from J, the junction contained 10 bases not matched to a gene. Germline lookup yields CDR1 MNHEY and CDR2 SVGAGI. The DNA for the CDR3 is TGTGCCAGCAGTTACACACCGGGACAGCACTTCTACACCTTC. This translates into CASSYTPGQHFYTF.

This clone was seen just once. The chain has TRBV12-3 or TRBV12-4 and TRBJ2-3; no clear D gene. V dropped 3 bases and J dropped 3 bases, with 7 bases sitting between them. This CDR3 is 13 amino acids long. CDR3: CASSFMSTDTQYF. CDR3 DNA: TGTGCCAGCAGTTTTATGTCGACAGATACGCAGTATTTT.

The chain joins TRBV27 to TRBJ2-3, with D unresolved. This CDR3 comprises 13 residues. V was cut by 4 bases and J by 5 bases, with 10 bases left in between. Germline CDR1 reads MNHEY; CDR2 reads SMNVEV (reference sequence). The CDR3 sequence: CASSWARKDTQYF. Here the CDR3 DNA reads TGTGCCAGCAGTTGGGCCCGAAAAGATACGCAGTATTTT.

This chain joins TRBV6-5 and TRBJ1-1; perhaps TRBD1 as D (6 bases). There are 14 residues in the CDR3. The V end was cut by 10 bases, the J end by 3 bases, with 18 bases between. Germline values: CDR1 MNHEY, CDR2 SVGAGI. Here the CDR3 reads CATKDRQLHTEAFF. In DNA form, the CDR3 reads TGTGCCACCAAAGACAGGCAACTACACACTGAAGCTTTCTTT.

This clone is judged large. The V call is TRBV30, the J call TRBJ2-7; D might be TRBD2 (7 bases). Trimming shortened V by 2 bases and J by 3 bases, and 20 bases separated the two germline ends. Germline CDR1 and CDR2: GTSNPN and SVGIG (reference sequence). The CDR3 is 16 amino acids. The CDR3 coding sequence is TGTGCCTGGAGTTCACCTCGCGGGGGCACTGACTACGAGCAGTACTTC. It translates to CAWSSPRGGTDYEQYF.

V usage is TRBV6-5 and J usage is TRBJ1-5; D remains unclear. V lost 4 bases to trimming and J lost 0 bases, with 4 bases between them. CDR1 MNHEY and CDR2 SVGAGI come from the germline V gene. The CDR3 length is 13 residues. Here the CDR3 reads CASSSNSNQPQHF. The CDR3 coding sequence is TGTGCCAGCAGTTCAAATAGCAATCAGCCCCAGCATTTT.

V usage is TRBV5-1 and J usage is TRBJ2-7, with D tentatively TRBD1 (6 bases). CDR1 and CDR2 (germline): SGHRS, YFSETQ. This CDR3 spans 14 amino acids. The V gene lost 2 bases and the J gene lost 0 bases, with 9 bases spanning the gap. CDR3 residues: CASSFRTDSYEQYF. The CDR3 region has the DNA TGCGCCAGCAGCTTCCGGACAGACTCCTACGAGCAGTACTTC.

This chain links TRBV10-3 with TRBJ1-3; D gene uncertain. The CDR3 is 14 amino acids. Germline-derived CDR1 and CDR2 are ENHRY and SYGVKD. V was cut by 1 base and J by 2 bases, with 6 bases left in between. CDR3 residues: CAISEWGAGNTIYF. As DNA, the CDR3 is TGTGCCATCAGTGAGTGGGGTGCTGGAAACACCATATATTTT.

The chain employs TRBV24-1 and TRBJ2-1; TRBD1 matches at 10 bases. Germline loops: CDR1 KGHDR, CDR2 SFDVKD. This CDR3 contains 15 residues. The V and J ends lost 4 bases and 6 bases, in that order; junction bases with no gene match: 5. The CDR3 region is CATSEGTGEVNEQFF. DNA of the CDR3: TGTGCCACCAGTGAAGGGACAGGGGAGGTCAATGAGCAGTTCTTC.

This rearrangement joins TRBV5-1 to TRBJ2-1, with 8 bases identical to TRBD2. With 3 bases clipped from V and 5 bases from J, the junction kept 13 bases outside the gene matches. The CDR3 is 17 residues long. In germline, CDR1 is SGHRS, CDR2 YFSETQ. This chain's CDR3 is CASSSGFLSGSNNEQFF. CDR3 nucleotide sequence: TGCGCCAGCAGCTCGGGGTTCCTGAGCGGGAGTAACAATGAGCAGTTCTTC.

The chain has TRBV5-1 and TRBJ2-1; possibly TRBD2 for D (6 bases). Per germline, CDR1 SGHRS and CDR2 YFSETQ. The length of the CDR3 is 17 residues. With 0 bases removed from V and 1 base from J, the gap between germline ends came to 14 bases. The CDR3 is CASSLAPGGTSYNEQFF. CDR3 DNA: TGCGCCAGCAGCTTGGCCCCCGGCGGGACGTCCTACAATGAGCAGTTCTTC. The full variable domain, in which reference TRBV5-1 and TRBJ2-1 provide the parts outside the CDR3, is KAGVTQTPRYLIKTRGQQVTLSCSPISGHRSVSWYQQTPGQGLQFLFEYFSETQRNKGNFPGRFSGRQFSNSRSEMNVSTLELGDSALYLCASSLAPGGTSYNEQFFGPGTRLTVL.

The chain is built from TRBV6-5 and TRBJ1-5; D is unresolved. Trimming pared 0 bases from V and 11 bases from J, leaving 11 bases between. CDR1 and CDR2 from the germline V gene are MNHEY and SVGAGI. This CDR3 spans 13 amino acids. The CDR3 is CASSYSPGMAQHF. CDR3 nucleotide sequence: TGTGCCAGCAGTTACTCCCCGGGCATGGCCCAGCATTTT.

The chain joins TRBV18 to TRBJ1-5, with D perhaps TRBD1 (5 bases). The CDR3 is made up of 17 amino acids. The ends were cut back, 4 bases at V and 0 bases at J, with 16 bases in the middle. Per the germline V gene, CDR1 is KGHSH and CDR2 is LQKENI. CDR3 region: CASSLDLGGNSNQPQHF. CDR3 nucleotide sequence: TGTGCCAGCTCACTCGACCTGGGGGGAAATAGCAATCAGCCCCAGCATTTT. The complete variable domain, with remaining parts taken from reference TRBV18 and TRBJ1-5, reads NAGVMQNPRHLVRRRGQEARLRCSPMKGHSHVYWYRQLPEEGLKFMVYLQKENIIDESGMPKERFSAEFPKEGPSILRIQQVVRGDSAAYFCASSLDLGGNSNQPQHFGDGTRLSIL.

Worth noting for this clone: The same CDR3 arises from other DNA sequences in this sample as well. This rearrangement joins TRBV7-9 to TRBJ2-7; D call uncertain. This CDR3 comprises 11 residues. Germline CDR1 reads SEHNR; CDR2 reads FQNEAQ (reference sequence). Between the trimmed V and J ends, which lost 5 bases and 1 base, there was a span of 3 bases. In DNA, the CDR3 is TGTGCCAGCAGCCCGTCCTACGAGCAGTACTTC. Protein: CASSPSYEQYF.

This chain connects TRBV19 to TRBJ1-5; no clear D gene. This CDR3 spans 15 amino acids. Germline V lookup: CDR1 LNHDA, CDR2 SQIVND (reference sequence). V was trimmed by 6 bases and J by 0 bases, leaving 12 bases between them. The CDR3 DNA is TGTGCCAGTAGCCGACTCGGAGATAGCAATCAGCCCCAGCATTTT. Translation gives CASSRLGDSNQPQHF. The entire variable domain, with the rest obtained from reference TRBV19 and TRBJ1-5, is as follows: DGGITQSPKYLFRKEGQNVTLSCEQNLNHDAMYWYRQDPGQGLRLIYYSQIVNDFQKGDIAEGYSVSREKKESFPLTVTSAQKNPTAFYLCASSRLGDSNQPQHFGDGTRLSIL.